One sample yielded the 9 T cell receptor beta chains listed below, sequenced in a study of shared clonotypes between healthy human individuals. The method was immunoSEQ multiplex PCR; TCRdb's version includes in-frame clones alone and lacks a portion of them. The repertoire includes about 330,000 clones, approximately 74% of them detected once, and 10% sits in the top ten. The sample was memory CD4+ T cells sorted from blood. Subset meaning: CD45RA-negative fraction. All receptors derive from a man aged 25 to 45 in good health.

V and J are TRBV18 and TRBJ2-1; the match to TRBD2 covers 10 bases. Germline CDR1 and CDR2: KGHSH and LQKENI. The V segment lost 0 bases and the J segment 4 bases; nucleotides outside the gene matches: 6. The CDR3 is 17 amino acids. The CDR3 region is CASSPPGRTSGYNEQFF. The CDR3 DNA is TGTGCCAGCTCACCACCCGGTAGGACTAGCGGATACAATGAGCAGTTCTTC.

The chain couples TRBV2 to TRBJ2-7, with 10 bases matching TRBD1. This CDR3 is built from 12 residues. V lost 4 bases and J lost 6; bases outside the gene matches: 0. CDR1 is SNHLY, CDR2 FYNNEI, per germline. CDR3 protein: CASSGQGAEQYF. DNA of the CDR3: TGTGCCAGCAGTGGACAGGGGGCCGAGCAGTACTTC. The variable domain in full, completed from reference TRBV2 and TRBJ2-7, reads EPEVTQTPSHQVTQMGQEVILRCVPISNHLYFYWYRQILGQKVEFLVSFYNNEISEKSEIFDDQFSVERPDGSNFTLKIRSTKLEDSAMYFCASSGQGAEQYFGPGTRLTVT.

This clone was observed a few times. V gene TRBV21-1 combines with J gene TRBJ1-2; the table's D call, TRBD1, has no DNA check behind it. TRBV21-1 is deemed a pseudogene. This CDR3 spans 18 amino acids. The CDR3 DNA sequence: TGTGCCAGCAGCAGGAAGGGGACAGGGGGCGATGAAAACTATGGCTACACCTTC. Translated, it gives CASSRKGTGGDENYGYTF.

The CDR3 DNA reads TGTGCCAGTCCACCCTCTAGCGGGAGGGAAGCAGATACGCAGTATTTT. As protein: CASPPSSGREADTQYF. The chain carries TRBV28 and TRBJ2-3; 12 bases align to TRBD2. This CDR3 comprises 16 residues. Per germline, CDR1 MDHEN and CDR2 SYDVKM. V lost 9 bases and J lost 4; bases outside the gene matches: 11.

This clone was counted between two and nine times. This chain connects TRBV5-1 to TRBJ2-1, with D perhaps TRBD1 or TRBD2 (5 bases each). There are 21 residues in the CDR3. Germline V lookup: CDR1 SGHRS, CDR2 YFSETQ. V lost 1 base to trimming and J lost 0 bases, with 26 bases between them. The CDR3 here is CASSLSRESVRAVSSYNEQFF. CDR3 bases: TGCGCCAGCAGCTTGTCCAGGGAGTCGGTCCGAGCGGTTAGCTCCTACAATGAGCAGTTCTTC.

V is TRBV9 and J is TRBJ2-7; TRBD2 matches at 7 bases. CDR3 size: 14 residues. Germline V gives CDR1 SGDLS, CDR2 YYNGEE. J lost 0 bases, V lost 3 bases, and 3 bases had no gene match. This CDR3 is CASSESGTSYEQYF. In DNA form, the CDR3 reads TGTGCCAGCAGCGAAAGCGGGACCTCCTACGAGCAGTACTTC.

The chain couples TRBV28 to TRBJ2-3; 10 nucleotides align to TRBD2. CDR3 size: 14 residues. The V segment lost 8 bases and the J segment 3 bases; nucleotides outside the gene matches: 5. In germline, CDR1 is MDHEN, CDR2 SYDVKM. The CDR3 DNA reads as TGTGCCAGCGCTAGCGGGAGTAGAACAGATACGCAGTATTTT. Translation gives CASASGSRTDTQYF.

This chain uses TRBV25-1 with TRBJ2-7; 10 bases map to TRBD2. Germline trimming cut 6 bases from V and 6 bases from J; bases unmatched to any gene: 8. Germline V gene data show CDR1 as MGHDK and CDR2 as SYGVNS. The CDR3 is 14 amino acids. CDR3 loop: CASRPRTSGREQYF. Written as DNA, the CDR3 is TGTGCCAGCAGACCCCGGACTAGCGGTCGCGAGCAGTACTTC.

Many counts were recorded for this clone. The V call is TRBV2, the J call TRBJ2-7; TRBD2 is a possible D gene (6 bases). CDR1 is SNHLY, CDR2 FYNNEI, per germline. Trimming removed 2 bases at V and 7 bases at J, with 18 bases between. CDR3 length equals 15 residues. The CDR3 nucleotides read TGTGCCAGCAGTGAATACGGAGGGCACCGAACGGAGCAGTACTTC. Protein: CASSEYGGHRTEQYF. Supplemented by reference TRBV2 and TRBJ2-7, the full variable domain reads EPEVTQTPSHQVTQMGQEVILRCVPISNHLYFYWYRQILGQKVEFLVSFYNNEISEKSEIFDDQFSVERPDGSNFTLKIRSTKLEDSAMYFCASSEYGGHRTEQYFGPGTRLTVT.